What follows is one T cell receptor beta chain and its context. Its specificity is not known. Measured with immunoSEQ multiplex PCR; TCRdb has only the in-frame clones, and not every one. The sample yields approximately 38,000 clones, around 80% seen once. This specimen belongs to a study of PD-1 blockade in classical Hodgkin lymphoma. Specified time point: cycle 4 day 1 (C4D1), after more than five weeks of nivolumab. Brentuximab vedotin exposure varied among the patients, all of whom had relapsed after autologous stem cell transplantation. Points from the study as a whole: Lower baseline TCR diversity was reported for newly diagnosed patients than for healthy donors. At C4D1, TCR diversity had climbed significantly for CD4+ cells, though not for CD8+ cells.

This sequence was found in a human donor with classical Hodgkin lymphoma. The starting material was peripheral blood mononuclear cells (PBMCs), obtained before the fourth cycle of nivolumab.

CDR3 protein: CASSLGTRENSPLHF. For the CDR3, the DNA is TGCGCCAGCAGCTTGGGAACGAGGGAAAATTCACCCCTCCACTTT. The chain carries TRBV5-1 and TRBJ1-6; D unclear. The germline V and J ends were trimmed by 0 bases and 7 bases, with 11 bases remaining between them. The CDR3 consists of 15 residues. Germline V CDR1 and CDR2: SGHRS, YFSETQ.